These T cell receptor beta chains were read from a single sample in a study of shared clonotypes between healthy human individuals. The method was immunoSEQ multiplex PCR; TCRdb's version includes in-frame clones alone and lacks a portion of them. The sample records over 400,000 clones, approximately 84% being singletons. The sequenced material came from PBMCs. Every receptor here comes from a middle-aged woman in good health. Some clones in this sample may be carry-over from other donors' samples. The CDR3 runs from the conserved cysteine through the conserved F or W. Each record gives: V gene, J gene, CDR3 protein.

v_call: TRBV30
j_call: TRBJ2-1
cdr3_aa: CAWSEGGLNEQFF

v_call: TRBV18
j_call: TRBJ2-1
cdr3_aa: CASSPALTSGGSYNEQFF

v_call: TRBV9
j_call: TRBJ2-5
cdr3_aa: CASSGSTQETQYF

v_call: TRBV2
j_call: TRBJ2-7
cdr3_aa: CASSRWLVSYEQYF

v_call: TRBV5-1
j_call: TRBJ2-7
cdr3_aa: CASSLGTSGRKGFYEQYF

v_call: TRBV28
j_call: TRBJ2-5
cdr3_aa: CASSFMGTQYF

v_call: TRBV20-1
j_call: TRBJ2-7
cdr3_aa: CSARDQGEQYF

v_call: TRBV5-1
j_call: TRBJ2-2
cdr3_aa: CASSLETSGWWDQEHQKRELFF

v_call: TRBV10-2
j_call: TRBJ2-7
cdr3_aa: CASSERIAGTYEQYF

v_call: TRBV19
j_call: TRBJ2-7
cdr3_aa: CASSIIDTGGFEQYF

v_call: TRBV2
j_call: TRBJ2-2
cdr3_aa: CASGREDPARELFF

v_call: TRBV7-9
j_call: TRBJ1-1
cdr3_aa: CASSLSWGTEAFF

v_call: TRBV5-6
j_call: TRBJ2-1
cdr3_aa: CASRLDRGLLNEQFF

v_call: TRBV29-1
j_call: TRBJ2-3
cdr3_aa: CSGGLAGGPMTDTQYF

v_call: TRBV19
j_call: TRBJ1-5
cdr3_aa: CASSIGGGDQPQHF

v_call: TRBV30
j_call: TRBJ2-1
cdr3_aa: CAWSVLGDGEQFF

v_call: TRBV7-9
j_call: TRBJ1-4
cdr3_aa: CASSSPSGGREKLFF

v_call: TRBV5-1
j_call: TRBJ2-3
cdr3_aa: CASSPPGLAGTDTQYF

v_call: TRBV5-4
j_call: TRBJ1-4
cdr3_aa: CASSSRGRGEKLFF

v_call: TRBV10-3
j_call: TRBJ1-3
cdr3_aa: CAISVTEPGNTIYF

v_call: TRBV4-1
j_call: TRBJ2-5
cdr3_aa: CASSQDGLAGVAQYF

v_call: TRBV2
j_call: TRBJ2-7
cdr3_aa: CASSYAQGAYEQYF

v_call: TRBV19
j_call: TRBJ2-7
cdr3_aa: CASSVYEQYF

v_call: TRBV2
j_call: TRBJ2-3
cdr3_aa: CASSYLAGVGDTQYF

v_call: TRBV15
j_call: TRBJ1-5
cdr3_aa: CATSRDRFNQPQHF

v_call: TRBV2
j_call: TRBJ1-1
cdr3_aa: CASSQYLQGNTEAFF

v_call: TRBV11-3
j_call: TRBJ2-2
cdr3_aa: CASSEGLAGKNTGELFF

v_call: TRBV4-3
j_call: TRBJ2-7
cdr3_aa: CASSHEEVKLWEQYF

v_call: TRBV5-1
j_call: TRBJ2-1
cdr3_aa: CASSSQPSGYNEQFF

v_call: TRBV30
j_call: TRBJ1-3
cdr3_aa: CAWNRGGLSGNTIYF

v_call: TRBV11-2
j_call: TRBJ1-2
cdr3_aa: CASSLGTGSYGYTF

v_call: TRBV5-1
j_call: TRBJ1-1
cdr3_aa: CASSFAGAGNTEAFF

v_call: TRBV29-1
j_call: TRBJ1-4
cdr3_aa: CSVGGGSGNEKLFF

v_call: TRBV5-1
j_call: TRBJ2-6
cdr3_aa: CASSQSSGANVLTF

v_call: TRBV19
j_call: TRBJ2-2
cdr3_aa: CASKTHGELFF

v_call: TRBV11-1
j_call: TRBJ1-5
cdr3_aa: CASSLDGANQPQHF

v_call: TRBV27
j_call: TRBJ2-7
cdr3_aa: CASSSPTYEQYF

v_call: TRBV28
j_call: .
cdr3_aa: CASSLERTSGYYEQYF

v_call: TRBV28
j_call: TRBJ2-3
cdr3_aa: CASSPRVDTQYF

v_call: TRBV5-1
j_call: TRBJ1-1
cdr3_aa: CASSLGPTGRGTEAFF

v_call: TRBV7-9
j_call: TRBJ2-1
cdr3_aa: CASSLAENPYNEQFF

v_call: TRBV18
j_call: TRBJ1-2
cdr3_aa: CASSPRPQGFGYTF

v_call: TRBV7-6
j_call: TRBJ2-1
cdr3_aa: CASSLGGGGNEQFF

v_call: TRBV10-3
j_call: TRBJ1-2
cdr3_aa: CAISESRESNYGYTF

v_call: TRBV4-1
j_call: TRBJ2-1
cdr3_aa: CASSQPGGVNEQFF

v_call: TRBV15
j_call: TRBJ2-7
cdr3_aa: CATSGRGLRSYEQYF

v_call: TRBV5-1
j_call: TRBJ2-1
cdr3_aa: CASYLGDRSYNEQFF

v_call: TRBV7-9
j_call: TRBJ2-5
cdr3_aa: CASSPPGQGTETQYF

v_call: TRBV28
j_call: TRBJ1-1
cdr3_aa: CASTKRAEAFF

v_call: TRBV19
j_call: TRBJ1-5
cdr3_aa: CASSIRTGVYQPQHF

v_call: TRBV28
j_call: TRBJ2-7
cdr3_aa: CASRSGRSYEQYF

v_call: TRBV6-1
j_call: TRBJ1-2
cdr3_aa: CASSEEQGNGYTF

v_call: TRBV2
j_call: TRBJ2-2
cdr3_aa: CASSRDQNTGELFF